A single sample is the source of the 25 T cell receptor beta chains below, sequenced in a study of hypomethylating agent response in myelodysplastic syndrome. Repertoires were generated with immunoSEQ multiplex PCR, while TCRdb's copy carries only in-frame clones and drops some. Of approximately 9,300 clones in the sample, about 83% were seen once. The sample was bone marrow, taken before or after starting hypomethylating agent treatment for myelodysplastic syndrome (not recorded which). These receptors were taken from a human donor with myelodysplastic syndrome.

Only a few counts were recorded for this clone. This chain joins TRBV20-1 and TRBJ1-1; D gene ambiguous. The germline V gene has CDR1 DFQATT and CDR2 SNEGSKA (reference sequence). This CDR3 contains 11 residues. Trimming took 1 base from V and 4 from J, leaving 4 bases between them. The CDR3 sequence is CSARGSTEAFF. CDR3 DNA sequence: TGCAGTGCTAGAGGGAGCACTGAAGCTTTCTTT.

This chain uses TRBV5-3 with TRBJ1-1; 9 bases map to TRBD1. TRBV5-3 is sorted into the ORF group, with uncertain function. V lost 7 bases, J lost 3 bases, and 10 bases stayed unmatched. This CDR3 region has 15 residues. The CDR3 here is CARFLRDREDTEAFF. Here the CDR3 DNA reads TGTGCCAGATTCCTTCGGGACAGGGAGGACACTGAAGCTTTCTTT.

CDR3 bases: TGTGCCATCAGTGAGGCAAATTCACCCCTCCACTTT. It encodes CAISEANSPLHF. The chain recombines TRBV10-3 with TRBJ1-6; D is ambiguous. Trimming took 2 bases from V and 7 from J, leaving 3 bases between them. The germline CDR1 and CDR2 sequences are ENHRY and SYGVKD. This CDR3 has 12 amino acids.

V is TRBV5-1 and J is TRBJ2-7; 8 nucleotides align to TRBD2. Trimming removed 0 bases from V and 4 bases from J; junction bases left unmatched: 3. The CDR3 is 14 residues long. The germline CDR1 and CDR2 sequences are SGHRS and YFSETQ. CDR3 in amino acids: CASSLDGRGYEQYF. In nucleotides, the CDR3 is TGCGCCAGCAGCTTGGACGGGAGGGGGTACGAGCAGTACTTC. The full variable domain, in which reference TRBV5-1 and TRBJ2-7 provide the parts outside the CDR3, is KAGVTQTPRYLIKTRGQQVTLSCSPISGHRSVSWYQQTPGQGLQFLFEYFSETQRNKGNFPGRFSGRQFSNSRSEMNVSTLELGDSALYLCASSLDGRGYEQYFGPGTRLTVT.

The J gene is TRBJ2-2, the V gene TRBV11-3; no clear D gene. There are 13 residues in the CDR3. Trimming removed 3 bases at V and 6 bases at J, with 8 bases between. Germline CDR1 and CDR2: SGHNT and YENEEA. The CDR3 sequence is CASSFQSPGELFF. The CDR3 nucleotides are TGTGCCAGCAGCTTTCAGAGTCCCGGGGAGCTGTTTTTT.

CDR3 DNA: TGCAGTGCCATAAGGGGAGATACGCAGTATTTT. Protein sequence: CSAIRGDTQYF. The chain has TRBV20-1 and TRBJ2-3; possibly TRBD1 for D (5 bases). The CDR3 sequence is 11 residues long. Per the germline V gene, CDR1 is DFQATT and CDR2 is SNEGSKA (reference sequence). The V end lost 6 bases, the J end lost 5 bases, and 9 bases lay between the germline ends.

This chain uses TRBV28 with TRBJ2-7; no firm D call. The CDR3 covers 14 residues. Trimming cost V 3 bases and J 2 bases, with 11 bases left between them. Germline V gene data show CDR1 as MDHEN and CDR2 as SYDVKM. Here the CDR3 reads CASSLVSRTYEQYF. The CDR3 nucleotides read TGTGCCAGCAGTTTGGTCTCTAGGACCTACGAGCAGTACTTC.

The CDR3 DNA is TGTGCCAGCAGCTTGGTCCGGGTTGGCGGCTACACCTTC. Its translation: CASSLVRVGGYTF. The V call is TRBV5-6, the J call TRBJ1-2; unclear D gene. Germline CDR1 SGHDT, CDR2 YYEEEE. Trimming removed 0 bases from V and 8 bases from J, with 11 bases in between. CDR3 size: 13 residues.

The chain recombines TRBV7-9 with TRBJ1-1; TRBD1 matches at 7 bases. The germline CDR1 and CDR2 sequences are SEHNR and FQNEAQ (reference sequence). V was clipped by 5 bases and J by 5 bases; unmatched bases: 5. The CDR3 extends over 13 amino acids. CDR3 sequence: CASSPGTETEAFF. The DNA for the CDR3 is TGTGCCAGCAGCCCAGGGACAGAGACTGAAGCTTTCTTT.

The chain is built from TRBV2 and TRBJ2-7, with a weak D call TRBD2 (6 bases). The CDR3 has 13 residues. CDR1 SNHLY and CDR2 FYNNEI come from the germline V gene. V dropped 3 bases and J dropped 3 bases, with 9 bases sitting between them. The CDR3 loop reads CASSDLASYEQYF. CDR3 sequence (DNA): TGTGCCAGCAGTGATCTAGCGAGCTACGAGCAGTACTTC.

Written as DNA, the CDR3 is TGTGCCTGGAATGAGATACCTAGAAGGGAAGCTTTCTTT. It is translated as CAWNEIPRREAFF. The chain is built from TRBV30 and TRBJ1-1; D unclear. Germline-derived CDR1 and CDR2 are GTSNPN and SVGIG (reference sequence). Trimming left V 4 bases short and J 8 bases short, with 17 bases between. The CDR3 has 13 residues.

This clone rates as medium-sized. CDR3 sequence: CASSSGSALNEQYF. Written as DNA, the CDR3 is TGTGCCAGCAGCTCCGGAAGCGCATTGAACGAGCAGTACTTC. V usage is TRBV13 and J usage is TRBJ2-7; D unresolved. Germline loops: CDR1 PRHDT, CDR2 FYEKMQ (reference sequence). The V end was cut by 4 bases, the J end by 5 bases, with 15 bases between. This CDR3 comprises 14 residues. Looking up the rest from reference TRBV13 and TRBJ2-7 gives the full variable domain: AAGVIQSPRHLIKEKRETATLKCYPIPRHDTVYWYQQGPGQDPQFLISFYEKMQSDKGSIPDRFSAQQFSDYHSELNMSSLELGDSALYFCASSSGSALNEQYFGPGTRLTVT.

The chain employs TRBV19 and TRBJ2-1, with a possible D match to TRBD1 (5 bases). The CDR3 contains 12 residues. V shed 6 bases and J shed 10 bases, with 13 bases lying between them. CDR1 is LNHDA, CDR2 SQIVND, per germline (reference sequence). CDR3 region: CASSPGFGEQFF. The CDR3 DNA follows: TGTGCCAGTAGCCCAGGGTTCGGGGAGCAGTTCTTC.

This chain connects TRBV10-3 to TRBJ2-7; 8 bases align to TRBD1. V lost 2 bases, J lost 6 bases, and 18 bases stayed unmatched. Germline V gene lookup returns CDR1 ENHRY and CDR2 SYGVKD. The CDR3 is made up of 18 amino acids. CDR3 DNA: TGTGCCATCAGTGAGCCAAGGATCTACAGGGGGAAGATAGGCGAGCAGTACTTC. Protein sequence: CAISEPRIYRGKIGEQYF.

This chain connects TRBV19 to TRBJ1-1; D not certain. There are 14 residues in the CDR3. Germline loops: CDR1 LNHDA, CDR2 SQIVND (reference sequence). Trimming took 3 bases from V and 4 from J, leaving 12 bases between them. The CDR3 reads CASSISGGITEAFF. The CDR3 DNA is TGTGCCAGTAGTATCTCGGGTGGGATCACTGAAGCTTTCTTT.

The chain has TRBV7-9 and TRBJ2-3; the match to TRBD1 covers 8 bases. The CDR3 totals 15 residues. V lost 1 base to trimming and J lost 5 bases; unmatched junction nucleotides: 5. Germline lookup yields CDR1 SEHNR and CDR2 FQNEAQ (reference sequence). The CDR3 here is CASSLDTGGRDTQYF. As DNA, the CDR3 is TGTGCCAGCAGCTTAGATACAGGGGGTAGAGATACGCAGTATTTT.

The chain uses TRBV6-5 and TRBJ2-7, with a possible D match to TRBD2 (5 bases). Trimming shortened V by 8 bases and J by 0 bases, and 11 bases separated the two germline ends. CDR3 size: 13 residues. In germline, CDR1 is MNHEY, CDR2 SVGAGI. The CDR3 nucleotides are TGTGCCAGCCGGCGGGCATTCTCCTACGAGCAGTACTTC. Protein: CASRRAFSYEQYF.

This rearrangement joins TRBV5-4 to TRBJ1-2; D gene unclear. The germline V and J ends were trimmed by 0 bases and 1 base, with 7 bases remaining between them. This CDR3 is 14 amino acids long. The germline CDR1 and CDR2 sequences are SGHNT and YYREEE (reference sequence). The DNA for the CDR3 is TGTGCCAGCAGCTTGGAGCGGATTAACTATGGCTACACCTTC. This encodes CASSLERINYGYTF.

A word on this clone: The junction differs from germline at one of its ends, possibly a read error. The V and J genes are TRBV6-1 and TRBJ2-4, with D perhaps TRBD1 (6 bases). Germline assignment: CDR1 MNHNS and CDR2 SASEGT. This CDR3 contains 10 residues. The CDR3 here is CASSEDRECF. CDR3 coding DNA: TGTGCCAGCAGTGAAGACAGGGAATGCTTC.

J is TRBJ1-1 and V is TRBV19; the match to TRBD1 covers 9 bases. Losses at the gene ends were 6 bases for V and 3 bases for J; bases not matched to a gene: 14. This CDR3 spans 17 amino acids. CDR1 LNHDA and CDR2 SQIVND come from the germline V gene (reference sequence). The CDR3 DNA sequence: TGTGCCAGTAGCAGGATAACAGGGGGCGAAGGGTACACTGAAGCTTTCTTT. Translation: CASSRITGGEGYTEAFF.

This chain joins TRBV4-1 and TRBJ2-7; D is unclear. The CDR3 totals 14 residues. Germline lookup yields CDR1 MGHRA and CDR2 YSYEKL. With 1 base removed from V and 2 bases from J, the gap between germline ends came to 9 bases. The CDR3 bases are TGCGCCAGCAGCCAAGTCCCGGATCCCTACGAGCAGTACTTC. Residues: CASSQVPDPYEQYF.

This clone was detected a few times. V gene TRBV7-2 combines with J gene TRBJ1-2, with a tentative D call TRBD1 (5 bases). V dropped 3 bases and J dropped 6 bases, with 8 bases sitting between them. Germline loops: CDR1 SGHTA, CDR2 FQGNSA. There are 12 residues in the CDR3. This CDR3 reads CASSFRENGYTF. The CDR3 DNA sequence: TGTGCCAGCAGCTTCAGGGAGAATGGCTACACCTTC.

V usage is TRBV7-9 and J usage is TRBJ2-7; TRBD1 matches at 9 bases. Germline CDR1 reads SEHNR; CDR2 reads FQNEAQ (reference sequence). The CDR3 consists of 12 residues. Trimming took 7 bases from V and 6 from J; bases not matched to a gene: 4. The CDR3: CASTDRGVEQYF. DNA of the CDR3: TGTGCCAGCACCGACAGGGGGGTCGAGCAGTACTTC.

This clone was picked up a small number of times. The chain is built from TRBV6-1 and TRBJ1-1; D uncertain. From germline, CDR1 is MNHNS and CDR2 SASEGT. Trimming shortened V by 7 bases and J by 0 bases, and 9 bases separated the two germline ends. The CDR3 runs to 13 residues. The CDR3 sequence is CASNRALNTEAFF. CDR3 DNA: TGTGCCAGCAACCGGGCACTGAACACTGAAGCTTTCTTT.

The chain joins TRBV6-5 to TRBJ2-2; 8 bases map to TRBD1. V shed 8 bases and J 5 bases; nucleotides not matched to a gene: 7. CDR3 length: 14 amino acids. Germline loops: CDR1 MNHEY, CDR2 SVGAGI. In nucleotides, the CDR3 is TGTGCCAGCTTCGACAGGGGCTGGACCGGGGAGCTGTTTTTT. It codes for CASFDRGWTGELFF.